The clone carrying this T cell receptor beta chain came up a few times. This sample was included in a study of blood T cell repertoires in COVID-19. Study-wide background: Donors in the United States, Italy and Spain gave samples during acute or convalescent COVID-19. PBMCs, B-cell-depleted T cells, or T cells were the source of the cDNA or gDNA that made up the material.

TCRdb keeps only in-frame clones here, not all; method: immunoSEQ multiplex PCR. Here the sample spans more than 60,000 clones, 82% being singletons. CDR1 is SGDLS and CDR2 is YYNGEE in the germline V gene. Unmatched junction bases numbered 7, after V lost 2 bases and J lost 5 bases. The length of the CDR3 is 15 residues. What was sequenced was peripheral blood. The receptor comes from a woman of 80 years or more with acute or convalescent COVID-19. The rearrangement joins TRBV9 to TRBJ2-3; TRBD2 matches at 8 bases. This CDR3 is CASSVTGGRRDTQYF. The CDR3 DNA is TGTGCCAGCAGCGTCACGGGAGGGCGGAGAGATACGCAGTATTTT.